This T cell receptor (beta chain) was observed in a study of cytomegalovirus exposure and HLA in healthy donors. Findings and limits, study-wide: A later analysis reportedly found that, within productive TCRs, an Asian-associated ancestry cluster had fewer N-insertions than the mean observed across the approximately 670 donors. DRB1 had the most TCR associations and HLA-C the fewest, a later analysis found, with rates varying by HLA locus. TCR beta V- and J-gene trimming was later associated with a missense DCLRE1C variant.

V was pared by 0 bases and J by 5 bases, with 4 bases of the junction left unmatched. This CDR3 comprises 14 residues. The germline V gene has CDR1 SGDLS and CDR2 YYNGEE. This clone was seen a handful of times. Its target is not known. Primers for the PCR totalled 60 Vbeta and 13 Jbeta. Data came from immunoSEQ multiplex PCR; TCRdb stores just in-frame clones and leaves some out. This sample has about 160,000 clones, with 70% to 80% found just once. The sample consisted of PBMCs. The V and J genes are TRBV9 and TRBJ2-7; TRBD1 matches 8 bases. The sequence derives from a man in his fifties in good health and CMV-seropositive. CDR3 sequence reads: CASSVGTGFDEQYF. CDR3 nucleotides: TGTGCCAGCAGCGTAGGGACAGGGTTCGACGAGCAGTACTTC.